This T cell receptor beta chain was captured by sequencing in a study of blood T cell repertoires in COVID-19. Assay used: immunoSEQ multiplex PCR; TCRdb lists only in-frame clones, some missing. The profile covers approximately 440,000 clones, with around 90% appearing a single time and under 0.85% taken by the ten largest. Germline V lookup: CDR1 MRHNA, CDR2 SNTAGT. The junction had 5 bases not matched to a gene; V was cut back by 6 bases and J by 3 bases. CDR3 length: 14 residues. The source is a woman aged 18 to 35 who had recovered from COVID-19. The sequenced sample was PBMCs or T cells enriched from blood (not recorded which). The V and J genes are TRBV6-4 and TRBJ1-1; 9 bases fit TRBD1. CDR3 in amino acids: CASSATGGDTEAFF. In DNA form, the CDR3 reads TGTGCCAGCAGCGCAACAGGGGGCGACACTGAAGCTTTCTTT.